What follows is one T cell receptor beta chain and its context. No antigen is known for it. The sample holds no much larger clone one base away, and base qualities are not on file. TCRbeta CDR3 regions were amplified from genomic DNA using the immunoSEQ Assay, a bias-controlled multiplex PCR. As for the original processing: Nucleated cell counts per sample were estimated from amplification of reference gene primers within the assay. To quantify the absolute abundance of each unique TCRbeta CDR3 rearrangement, sequence reads were collapsed and filtered. For each sample, productive Simpson clonality was calculated by taking the square root of Simpson's diversity index across productive rearrangements. What TCRdb holds here is the immuneACCESS table cut down to in-frame rearrangements. Part of the clones is not present; checked against another copy, under half of the missing clones reflect an unresolved V gene, and the others are unexplained. That table supplies the V and J calls and clone size; D and trimming were determined from the DNA. The sample table holds roughly 91,000 clones, of which roughly 82% were seen once. Of the sample, 1.2% is held by the ten largest clones.

The data are from a study of blood T cell repertoires in COVID-19 (TCRdb year 2020). In the study overall: The collaborator samples originated in the United States, Italy and Spain and spanned the acute and convalescent phases of COVID-19. Samples came from the ongoing ImmuneRACE study (first 160 participants) plus 1,254 subjects from 6 global collaborators. The repertoires were released in a freely available public database intended as a resource for research on the immune response to SARS-CoV-2. The dataset comprised deeply sampled blood TCRbeta repertoires from subjects exposed to, actively infected with, or recovered from COVID-19. The material from the prospective study consisted of cDNA or gDNA derived from T cells, B-cell-depleted T cells, or PBMCs. The sample metadata nearly always contained a de-identified subject ID, COVID-19 status, age in years and sex. Where available, HLA class I and class II types were obtained from metadata supplied by the sample provider rather than from assay-based typing. Study-wide conclusions, independent of this receptor: How much clinical and demographic metadata was included differed by source and by participant, and the metadata was provided uncurated.

The collaborating institutions used their own protocols to collect whole blood in K2EDTA tubes. For TCRbeta analysis, collaborators shipped samples as frozen whole blood, isolated PBMCs, or DNA extracted from either of those sample types. The material sequenced was peripheral blood. The receptor's source is a woman aged 80 or older with acute or convalescent COVID-19.

DNA sequence: TGTGCCACCAGTGATCAGGGGGCGGTTGGGGCCAACGTCCTGACTTTC. This yields the protein CATSDQGAVGANVLTF. Recombination linked TRBV24-1 to TRBJ2-6; 8 middle bases align to TRBD1. Inclusive of the bounding cysteine and phenylalanine, the CDR3 is 16 residues long. The entry retains the CDR3 DNA only, 48 bases that are in frame from base 1. According to the germline V gene, CDR1 reads KGHDR and CDR2 reads SFDVKD. V is cut back by 3 bases and J by 3 bases, with 3 bases in the junction unmatched.